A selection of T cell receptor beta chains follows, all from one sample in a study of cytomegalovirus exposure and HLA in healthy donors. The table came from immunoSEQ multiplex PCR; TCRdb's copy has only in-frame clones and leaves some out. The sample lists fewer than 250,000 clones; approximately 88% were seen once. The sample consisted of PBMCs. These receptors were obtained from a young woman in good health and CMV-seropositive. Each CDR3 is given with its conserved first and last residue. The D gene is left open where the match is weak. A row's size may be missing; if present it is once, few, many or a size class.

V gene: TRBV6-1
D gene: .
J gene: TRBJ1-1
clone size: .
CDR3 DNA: TGTGCCACTACGTTTCTAGCTGAAGCTTTCTTT
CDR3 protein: CATTFLAEAFF

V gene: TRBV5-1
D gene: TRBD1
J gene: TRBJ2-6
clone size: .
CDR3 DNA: TGCGCCAGCAGCTTCAGGGGGCAGGGGACCCTGGGAGGGGCCAACGTCCTGACTTTC
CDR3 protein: CASSFRGQGTLGGANVLTF

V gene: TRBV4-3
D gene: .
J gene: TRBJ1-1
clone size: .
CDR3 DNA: TGCGCCAGCAGCCATCTAAATGACAGGAACACTGAAGCTTTCTTT
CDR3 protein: CASSHLNDRNTEAFF

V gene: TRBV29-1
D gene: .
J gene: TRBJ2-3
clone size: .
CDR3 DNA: TGCAGCGTTGAAGGTAGGGCCAAAGATACGCAGTATTTT
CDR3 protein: CSVEGRAKDTQYF

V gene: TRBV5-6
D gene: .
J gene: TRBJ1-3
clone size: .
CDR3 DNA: TGTGCCAGCAGCTTTGGGTCGACAGGCGCTGGAAACACCATATATTTT
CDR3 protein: CASSFGSTGAGNTIYF

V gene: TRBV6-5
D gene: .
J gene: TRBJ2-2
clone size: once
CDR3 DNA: TGTGCCAGCAGTTACTACGGACTAAACACCGGGGAGCTGTTTTTT
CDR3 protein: CASSYYGLNTGELFF

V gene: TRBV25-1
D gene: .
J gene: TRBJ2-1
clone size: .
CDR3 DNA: TGTGCCAGCAGTGCGGACCTAAGCTCCTACAATGAGCAGTTCTTC
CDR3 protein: CASSADLSSYNEQFF

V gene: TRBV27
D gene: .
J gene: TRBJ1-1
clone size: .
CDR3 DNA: TGTGCCAGCAGCACCGGGACAGAAGCTTTCTTT
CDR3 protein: CASSTGTEAFF

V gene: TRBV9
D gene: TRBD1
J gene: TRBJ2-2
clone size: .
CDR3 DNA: TGTGCCAGCAGCGATGGTCCGGGACAGGGGACTAACGCGAACACCGGGGAGCTGTTTTTT
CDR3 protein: CASSDGPGQGTNANTGELFF

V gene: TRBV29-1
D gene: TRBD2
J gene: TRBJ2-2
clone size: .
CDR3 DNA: TGCAGCGTTGAATCCCAGCGGGAGGGCGGGGAGCTGTTTTTT
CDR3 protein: CSVESQREGGELFF

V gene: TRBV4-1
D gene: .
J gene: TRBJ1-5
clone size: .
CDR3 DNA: TGCGCCAGCAGCCAAGAAGAAGGGGGGCTGAGAGCCCAGCATTTT
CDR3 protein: CASSQEEGGLRAQHF

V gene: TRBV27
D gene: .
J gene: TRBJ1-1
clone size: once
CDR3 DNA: TGTGCCAGCAGTTTACAGGAAAAAAATGAAGCTTTCTTT
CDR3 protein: CASSLQEKNEAFF

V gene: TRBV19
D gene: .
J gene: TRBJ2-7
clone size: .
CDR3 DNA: TGTGCCAGTAGTTTAGGGACGGCCTACGAGCAGTACTTC
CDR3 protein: CASSLGTAYEQYF

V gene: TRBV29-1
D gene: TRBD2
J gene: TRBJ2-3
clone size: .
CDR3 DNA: TGCAGCGGTCTCCTTGGGACTAGCGGGCCAGATACGCAGTATTTT
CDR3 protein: CSGLLGTSGPDTQYF

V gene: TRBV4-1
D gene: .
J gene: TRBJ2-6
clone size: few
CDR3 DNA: TGCGCCAGCAGCCAAGGTGATTTGCCTGGGGCCAACGTCCTGACTTTC
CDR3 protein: CASSQGDLPGANVLTF

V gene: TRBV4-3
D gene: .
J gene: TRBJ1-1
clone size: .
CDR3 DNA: TGCGCCAGCAGCCAAGATTGGCAGTTGAACACTGAAGCTTTCTTT
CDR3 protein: CASSQDWQLNTEAFF

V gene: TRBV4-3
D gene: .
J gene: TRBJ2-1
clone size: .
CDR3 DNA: TGCGCCAGCAGCCTTTCGTCTTCCTACAATGAGCAGTTCTTC
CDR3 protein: CASSLSSSYNEQFF

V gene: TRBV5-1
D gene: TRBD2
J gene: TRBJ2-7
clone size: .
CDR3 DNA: TGCGCCAGCAGCTTGAGCGGGAGTAACTACGAGCAGTACTTC
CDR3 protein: CASSLSGSNYEQYF

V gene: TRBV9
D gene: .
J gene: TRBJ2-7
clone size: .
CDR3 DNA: TGTGCCAGCAGCGTAAACGGCGTGCGCGAGCAGTACTTC
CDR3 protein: CASSVNGVREQYF

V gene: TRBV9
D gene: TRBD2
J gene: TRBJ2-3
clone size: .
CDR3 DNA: TGTGCCAGCAGCGGCTATAGCGGGAGGACAGATACGCAGTATTTT
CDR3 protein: CASSGYSGRTDTQYF

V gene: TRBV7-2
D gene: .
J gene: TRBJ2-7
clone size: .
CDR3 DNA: TGTGCCAGCAGCCCGGGGCTAGCTTTGTACGAGCAGTACTTC
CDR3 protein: CASSPGLALYEQYF

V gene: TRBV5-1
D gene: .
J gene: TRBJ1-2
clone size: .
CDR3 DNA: TGCGCCAGCAGCCGTCCCGGGACATATAGGGGCTACACCTTC
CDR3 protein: CASSRPGTYRGYTF

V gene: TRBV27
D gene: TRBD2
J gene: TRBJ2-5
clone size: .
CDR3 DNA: TGTGCCAGCAGTCCGTCACTAGCGGTCCAAGAGACCCAGTACTTC
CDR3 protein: CASSPSLAVQETQYF

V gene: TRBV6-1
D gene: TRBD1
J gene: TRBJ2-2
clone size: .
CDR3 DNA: TGTGCCAGCAGTGAACAGGGGGACACCGGGGAGCTGTTTTTT
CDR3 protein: CASSEQGDTGELFF

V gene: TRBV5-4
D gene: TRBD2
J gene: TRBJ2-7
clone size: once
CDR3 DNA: TGTGCCAGCAGCACATTAGCGGGCGAGCAGTACTTC
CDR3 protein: CASSTLAGEQYF

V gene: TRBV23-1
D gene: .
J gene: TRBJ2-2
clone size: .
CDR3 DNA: TGCGCCAGCAGTAATCGGGGGACGGCCAACACCGGGGAGCTGTTTTTT
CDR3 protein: CASSNRGTANTGELFF

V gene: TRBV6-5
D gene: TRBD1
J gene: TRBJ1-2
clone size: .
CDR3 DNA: TGTGCCAGCAGTTACTCCTGGACAGGGTCTGGCTACACCTTC
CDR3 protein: CASSYSWTGSGYTF

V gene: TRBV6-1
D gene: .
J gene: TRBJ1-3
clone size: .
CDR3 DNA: TGTGCCAGCAGTGTATCGAGGGTGTATGGAAACACCATATATTTT
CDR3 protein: CASSVSRVYGNTIYF

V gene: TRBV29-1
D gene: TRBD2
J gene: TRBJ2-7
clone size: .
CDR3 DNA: TGCAGCGTTGTGAGGGAGGGCTCCTACGAGCAGTACTTC
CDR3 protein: CSVVREGSYEQYF

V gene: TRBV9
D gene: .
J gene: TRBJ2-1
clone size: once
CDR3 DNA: TGTGCCAGCAGCGTAGACGGTACAGGGAGCAATGAGCAGTTCTTC
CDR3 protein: CASSVDGTGSNEQFF

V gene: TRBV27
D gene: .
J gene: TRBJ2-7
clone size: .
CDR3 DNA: TGTGCCAGCAGCAAAGCAGCCGGCTCCTACGAGCAGTACTTC
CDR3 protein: CASSKAAGSYEQYF

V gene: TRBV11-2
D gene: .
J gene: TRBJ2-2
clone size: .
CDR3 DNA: TGTGCCAGCAGTTTGGCGACCGGGGAGCTGTTTTTT
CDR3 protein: CASSLATGELFF

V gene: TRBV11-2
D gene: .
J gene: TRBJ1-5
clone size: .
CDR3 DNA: TGTGCCAGCAGCTTACTCGGGACACCTAATCAGCCCCAGCATTTT
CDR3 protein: CASSLLGTPNQPQHF

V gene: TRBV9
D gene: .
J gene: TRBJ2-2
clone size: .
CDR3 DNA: TGTGCCAGCAGCGTAGGCGGGCTCTACACCGGGGAGCTGTTTTTT
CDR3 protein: CASSVGGLYTGELFF

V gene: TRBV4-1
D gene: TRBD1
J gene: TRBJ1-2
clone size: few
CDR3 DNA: TGCGCCAGCAGCCCGGGACAGGGGCGCAACTATGGCTACACCTTC
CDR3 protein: CASSPGQGRNYGYTF

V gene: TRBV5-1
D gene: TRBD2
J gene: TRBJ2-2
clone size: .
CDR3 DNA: TGCGCCAGCAGCTTGGTGGCGGGAGCCCACGGGGAGCTGTTTTTT
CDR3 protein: CASSLVAGAHGELFF

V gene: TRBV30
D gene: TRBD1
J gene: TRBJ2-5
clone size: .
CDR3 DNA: TGTGCCTGGACCAGGGACAGCGGACAAGAGACCCAGTACTTC
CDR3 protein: CAWTRDSGQETQYF